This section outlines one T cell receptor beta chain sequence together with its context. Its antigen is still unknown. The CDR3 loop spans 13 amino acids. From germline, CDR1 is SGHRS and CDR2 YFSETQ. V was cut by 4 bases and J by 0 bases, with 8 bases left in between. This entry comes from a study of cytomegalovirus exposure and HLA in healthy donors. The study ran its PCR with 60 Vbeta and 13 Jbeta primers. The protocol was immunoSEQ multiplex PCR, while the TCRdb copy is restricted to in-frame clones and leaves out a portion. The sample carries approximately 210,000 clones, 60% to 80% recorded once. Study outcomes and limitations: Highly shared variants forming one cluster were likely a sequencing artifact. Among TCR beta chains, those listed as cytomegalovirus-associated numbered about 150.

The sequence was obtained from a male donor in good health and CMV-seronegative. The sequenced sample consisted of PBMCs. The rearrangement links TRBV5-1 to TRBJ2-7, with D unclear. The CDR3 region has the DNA TGCGCCAGCAGCCTGACATCCTCCTACGAGCAGTACTTC. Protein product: CASSLTSSYEQYF.